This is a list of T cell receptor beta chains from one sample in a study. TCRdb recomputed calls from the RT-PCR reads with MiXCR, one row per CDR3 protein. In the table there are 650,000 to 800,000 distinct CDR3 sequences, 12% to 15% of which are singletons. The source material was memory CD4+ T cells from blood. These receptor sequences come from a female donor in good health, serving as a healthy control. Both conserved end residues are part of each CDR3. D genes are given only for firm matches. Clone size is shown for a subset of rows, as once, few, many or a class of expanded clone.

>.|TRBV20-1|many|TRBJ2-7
CSARVQLAAQYEQYF
TGCAGTGCTAGAGTTCAACTAGCCGCCCAGTACGAGCAGTACTTC
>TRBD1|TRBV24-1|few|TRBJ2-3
CATRSDRVADTQYF
TGTGCCACCAGATCGGACAGGGTGGCAGATACGCAGTATTTT
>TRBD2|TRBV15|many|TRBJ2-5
CATSRDQLAGVRETQYF
TGTGCCACCAGCAGAGATCAACTAGCGGGAGTTCGAGAGACCCAGTACTTC
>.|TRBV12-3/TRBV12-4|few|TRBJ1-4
CASTSGAGEKLFF
TGTGCCAGCACTTCGGGGGCCGGTGAAAAACTGTTTTTT
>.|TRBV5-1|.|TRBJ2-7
CASSYPDGGEQYF
TGCGCCAGCAGCTATCCCGATGGTGGCGAGCAGTACTTC
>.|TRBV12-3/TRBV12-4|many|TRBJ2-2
CASKDGRNTGELFF
TGTGCCAGTAAGGACGGGAGGAACACCGGGGAGCTGTTTTTT
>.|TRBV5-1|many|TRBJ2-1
CASRLTEEYNEQFF
TGCGCCAGCAGATTGACCGAAGAGTACAATGAGCAGTTCTTC
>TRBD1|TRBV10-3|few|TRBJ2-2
CAIRGTGDDGELFF
TGTGCCATCAGAGGGACAGGGGATGACGGGGAGCTGTTTTTT
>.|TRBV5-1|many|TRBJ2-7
CASSFGRGSVTYEQYF
TGCGCCAGCAGCTTTGGTAGGGGATCGGTGACCTACGAGCAGTACTTC
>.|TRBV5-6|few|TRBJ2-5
CATTRLGETQYF
TGTGCCACAACCCGCCTGGGGGAGACCCAGTACTTC